Shown below are 30 T cell receptor beta chains from a single sample sequenced in a study of CD8 T cells in Susac syndrome. Roughly 0.45 to 1 ug RNA was reverse transcribed with random hexamers. TCRdb fed the immunoSEQ multiplex PCR reads into MiXCR, producing one record per CDR3 protein. The sample lists around 270,000 distinct CDR3 sequences, about 82% seen once, with 0.2% to 0.25% in the top ten. Sequences were obtained from CD8+ T cells from PBMCs. The origin of the receptors is a human donor with multiple sclerosis.

The chain is built from TRBV9 and TRBJ2-1; D remains ambiguous. V was pared by 3 bases and J by 2 bases, with 9 bases between. The CDR3 runs to 14 residues. Germline V gives CDR1 SGDLS, CDR2 YYNGEE. CDR3 DNA: TGTGCCAGCAGCGGATCGGTTCCCTACAATGAGCAGTTCTTC. The encoded protein is CASSGSVPYNEQFF. The full variable domain, in which reference TRBV9 and TRBJ2-1 provide the parts outside the CDR3, is DSGVTQTPKHLITATGQRVTLRCSPRSGDLSVYWYQQSLDQGLQFLIQYYNGEERAKGNILERFSAQQFPDLHSELNLSSLELGDSALYFCASSGSVPYNEQFFGPGTRLTVL.

The genes are TRBV28 and TRBJ2-3, with 8 bases fitting TRBD1. Trimming cost V 6 bases and J 1 base; bases outside gene matches: 3. CDR3 length equals 14 residues. Germline V CDR1 and CDR2: MDHEN, SYDVKM. The CDR3 here is CASSQDRGTDTQYF. As DNA, the CDR3 is TGTGCCAGCAGCCAGGACAGGGGCACAGATACGCAGTATTTT.

The chain carries TRBV3-1 and TRBJ2-7; the D gene is possibly TRBD1 (5 bases). The CDR3 is 15 amino acids. Trimming pared 0 bases from V and 3 bases from J, leaving 12 bases between. Germline V lookup: CDR1 LGHDT, CDR2 YNNKEL (reference sequence). This CDR3 reads CASSQDSGPYYEQYF. Here the CDR3 DNA reads TGTGCCAGCAGCCAAGATTCAGGGCCTTACTACGAGCAGTACTTC.

The V call is TRBV24-1, the J call TRBJ2-1; 11 nucleotides agree with TRBD2. The V and J ends lost 4 bases and 2 bases, in that order; junction bases with no gene match: 6. Germline V gene lookup returns CDR1 KGHDR and CDR2 SFDVKD. The CDR3 loop spans 17 amino acids. In DNA, the CDR3 is TGTGCCACCAGTGACCTAGCGGGAGGTCGCACCTACAATGAGCAGTTCTTC. Translated, it gives CATSDLAGGRTYNEQFF.

This clonotype was recorded only once. Sequence at one end of the junction differs from germline and may be a read error. The chain recombines TRBV7-7 with TRBJ2-2; 8 bases align to TRBD2. The V gene's germline CDR1 is SSHAT and CDR2 FNYEAQ (reference sequence). The CDR3 is 17 residues long. The CDR3 is CASSLWAGGDVTGELFF. CDR3 sequence (DNA): TGTGCTAGCAGCTTATGGGCGGGGGGCGATGTGACCGGGGAGCTGTTTTTT.

J is TRBJ2-1 and V is TRBV21-1; the D segment call TRBD2 is taken from the table without a DNA check. TRBV21-1 has pseudogene status. CDR3 length equals 15 residues. DNA of the CDR3: TGTGCCAGCAGCAAAGGCCGGACTCAAAACAATGAGCAGTTCTTC. It translates to CASSKGRTQNNEQFF.

This clonotype is a singleton in its sample. The gene calls are TRBV3-1 and TRBJ1-1; tentative D call: TRBD1 (6 bases). V was cut by 0 bases and J by 7 bases, with 15 bases left in between. Germline values: CDR1 LGHDT, CDR2 YNNKEL (reference sequence). This CDR3 has 15 amino acids. The CDR3 here is CASSQDLGGQGEAFF. DNA of the CDR3: TGTGCCAGCAGCCAAGATCTTGGGGGGCAAGGTGAAGCTTTCTTT.

V gene TRBV25-1 combines with J gene TRBJ2-1, with 7 bases matching TRBD1. There are 12 residues in the CDR3. V gave up 4 bases and J gave up 8 bases; unmatched junction bases: 2. Germline lookup yields CDR1 MGHDK and CDR2 SYGVNS. The CDR3 DNA reads as TGTGCCAGCAGTGGGGACAGCGATGAGCAGTTCTTC. It yields the protein CASSGDSDEQFF.

This chain connects TRBV11-2 to TRBJ2-2, with TRBD1 matching 10 bases. Germline values: CDR1 SGHAT, CDR2 FQNNGV. The CDR3 has 15 residues. The V gene end was trimmed by 5 bases and the J gene end by 6 bases; junction bases not matched to a gene: 6. As DNA, the CDR3 is TGTGCCAGCAGCCCGGGACAGGGGAATTCCGGGGAGCTGTTTTTT. Its translation: CASSPGQGNSGELFF.

This clonotype was picked up a small number of times. The gene calls are TRBV27 and TRBJ2-7; 7 bases are a match to TRBD2. J gave up 6 bases and V 3 bases, and 5 bases lay outside the gene matches. Germline CDR1 MNHEY, CDR2 SMNVEV (reference sequence). This CDR3 region has 13 residues. In DNA, the CDR3 is TGTGCCAGCAGTTTTACTAGCGCAGGCGAGCAGTACTTC. This sequence encodes CASSFTSAGEQYF.

This clonotype was detected only once. The rearrangement links TRBV15 to TRBJ2-1, with TRBD2 matching over 10 bases. In germline, CDR1 is LNHNV, CDR2 YYDKDF (reference sequence). V gave up 3 bases and J gave up 8 bases; unmatched junction bases: 7. The CDR3 runs to 15 residues. CDR3 nucleotides: TGTGCCACCAGCAGCCTCGGGACTAGCGTCTATGAGCAGTTCTTC. Translated, it gives CATSSLGTSVYEQFF.

The chain is built from TRBV19 and TRBJ2-7, with D tentatively TRBD1 (7 bases). Trimming removed 5 bases at V and 2 bases at J, with 19 bases between. Looked up from germline, CDR1 is LNHDA and CDR2 is SQIVND (reference sequence). This CDR3 region has 16 residues. CDR3 sequence: CASSGRAGQSAYEQYF. DNA for the CDR3: TGTGCCAGTAGTGGAAGGGCGGGACAGAGCGCCTACGAGCAGTACTTC.

The genes are TRBV5-4 and TRBJ1-1, with D tentatively TRBD1 (6 bases). Germline lookup yields CDR1 SGHNT and CDR2 YYREEE (reference sequence). Trimming removed 9 bases at V and 3 bases at J, with 12 bases between. This CDR3 contains 12 residues. The CDR3 reads CATTQGYTEAFF. DNA of the CDR3: TGTGCCACGACTCAGGGGTACACTGAAGCTTTCTTT.

The sample holds a few counts of this clonotype. This chain links TRBV28 with TRBJ2-1, with D perhaps assigned TRBD1 or TRBD2 (6 bases each). Germline assignment: CDR1 MDHEN and CDR2 SYDVKM. V shed 7 bases and J shed 9 bases, with 19 bases lying between them. The CDR3 spans 14 residues. Here the CDR3 DNA reads TGTGCCAGCATCCTAACAGGGACTGGGGGTGAGCAGTTCTTC. It encodes CASILTGTGGEQFF.

The chain recombines TRBV28 with TRBJ1-4; TRBD1 might be the D (6 bases). Germline CDR1 is MDHEN and CDR2 is SYDVKM. CDR3 length: 17 residues. Between the trimmed V and J ends, which lost 4 bases and 7 bases, there was a span of 22 bases. The CDR3 protein is CASSSTVDRLFAEKLFF. In DNA, the CDR3 is TGTGCCAGCAGTTCCACGGTCGACAGGCTCTTCGCTGAAAAACTGTTTTTT.

This clonotype was seen only once. The chain recombines TRBV30 with TRBJ2-5, with TRBD2 matching over 13 bases. V dropped 2 bases and J dropped 7; count of bases not matched to a gene: 7. CDR3 length: 15 amino acids. Germline CDR1 is GTSNPN and CDR2 is SVGIG (reference sequence). CDR3 in amino acids: CAWSPPRLAGGTQYF. The DNA for the CDR3 is TGTGCCTGGAGTCCCCCTCGACTAGCGGGAGGGACCCAGTACTTC.

V is TRBV28 and J is TRBJ2-7, with a weak D call TRBD1 (6 bases). V was shortened by 6 bases and J by 2 bases, with 14 bases between the two germline ends. Germline CDR1 reads MDHEN; CDR2 reads SYDVKM. This CDR3 is 14 amino acids long. DNA of the CDR3: TGTGCCAGCAGGGTACAGGGATATACCTACGAGCAGTACTTC. Its protein is CASRVQGYTYEQYF.

This clonotype was counted between two and nine times. The rearrangement uses TRBV7-9 and TRBJ2-7, with D possibly TRBD2 on 6 matching bases. Deletions cut 1 base from V and 1 base from J, with 11 bases between. The length of the CDR3 is 15 residues. Per the germline V gene, CDR1 is SEHNR and CDR2 is FQNEAQ (reference sequence). The CDR3 sequence: CASSLVLAGSYEQYF. As DNA, the CDR3 is TGTGCCAGCAGCTTAGTGCTTGCGGGGTCCTACGAGCAGTACTTC.

J is TRBJ2-4 and V is TRBV29-1, with 9 bases aligning to TRBD2. CDR3 length: 15 amino acids. From germline, CDR1 is SQVTM and CDR2 ANQGSEA. J gave up 12 bases and V 6 bases, and 18 bases lay outside the gene matches. CDR3 sequence (DNA): TGCAGCGTGGCGCTGAAGGGGGCGGGAGGGCCCAGTCAGTACTTC. It codes for CSVALKGAGGPSQYF.

The chain employs TRBV28 and TRBJ2-2; 8 nucleotides match TRBD1. Germline V gives CDR1 MDHEN, CDR2 SYDVKM. The CDR3 has 16 residues. Trimming at V came to 5 bases and at J to 0 bases, leaving 5 bases not matched to a gene. CDR3 DNA sequence: TGTGCCAGCAGTGCCACAGGGGGTGCGAACACCGGGGAGCTGTTTTTT. It translates to CASSATGGANTGELFF.

This sequence joins TRBV5-4 and TRBJ2-7; 14 positions agree with TRBD2. CDR1 is SGHNT, CDR2 YYREEE, per germline (reference sequence). This CDR3 spans 15 amino acids. V trimming: 3 bases; J trimming: 5 bases; junction bases outside the gene matches: 4. The DNA of the CDR3 is TGTGCCAGCAGCTCGTGGGGACTAGCGGGAGACGAGCAGTACTTC. As protein: CASSSWGLAGDEQYF.

This clonotype was seen only a few times. The chain couples TRBV27 to TRBJ2-7, with D uncertain. Germline V gene sequence: CDR1 MNHEY, CDR2 SMNVEV (reference sequence). This CDR3 is built from 11 residues. V dropped 5 bases and J dropped 7 bases, with 9 bases sitting between them. CDR3 amino acids: CASSGSEEQYF. Written as DNA, the CDR3 is TGTGCCAGCAGTGGAAGCGAAGAGCAGTACTTC.

The gene calls are TRBV19 and TRBJ2-3; 8 bases are a match to TRBD2. The CDR3 loop spans 17 amino acids. CDR1 is LNHDA, CDR2 SQIVND, per germline (reference sequence). V shed 2 bases and J 2 bases; nucleotides not matched to a gene: 9. In nucleotides, the CDR3 is TGTGCCAGTAGTATACGGGAGGGTTCAACCTCCACAGATACGCAGTATTTT. Its translation is CASSIREGSTSTDTQYF.

This chain links TRBV6-1 with TRBJ2-7; the match to TRBD1 covers 11 bases. V shed 8 bases, J shed 3 bases, and the junction held 3 bases outside the gene matches. Germline V gene lookup returns CDR1 MNHNS and CDR2 SASEGT. The CDR3 extends over 13 amino acids. The CDR3 is CASVGTGGYEQYF. DNA of the CDR3: TGTGCCAGCGTCGGGACAGGGGGCTACGAGCAGTACTTC.

In its sample, this clonotype was seen a few times. The rearrangement links TRBV5-1 to TRBJ2-1; D remains unclear. The germline CDR1 and CDR2 sequences are SGHRS and YFSETQ. This CDR3 is built from 14 residues. The V end lost 0 bases, the J end lost 4 bases, and 8 bases lay between the germline ends. The CDR3, as DNA: TGCGCCAGCAGCTTGGGCTACGGATACAATGAGCAGTTCTTC. It encodes CASSLGYGYNEQFF.

V gene TRBV5-5 combines with J gene TRBJ1-1; D is uncertain. Germline CDR1 and CDR2: SGHKS and YYEKEE (reference sequence). Trimming stripped 4 bases from V and 5 bases from J, with 18 bases between. The CDR3 contains 15 residues. In DNA, the CDR3 is TGTGCCAGCAGCGAGCCGCCGGCCGGTGATACTGAAGCTTTCTTT. Protein sequence: CASSEPPAGDTEAFF.

The chain employs TRBV7-8 and TRBJ1-1; perhaps TRBD1 as D (5 bases). Germline assignment: CDR1 SGHVS and CDR2 FQNEAQ. Trimming stripped 7 bases from V and 1 base from J, with 13 bases between. The CDR3 is 14 amino acids. The CDR3 sequence: CASNGRVGNTEAFF. As DNA, the CDR3 is TGTGCCAGCAACGGCAGGGTGGGGAACACTGAAGCTTTCTTT. Full variable domain (rest looked up from reference TRBV7-8 and TRBJ1-1): GAGVSQSPRYKVAKRGQDVALRCDPISGHVSLFWYQQALGQGPEFLTYFQNEAQLDKSGLPSDRFFAERPEGSVSTLKIQRTQQEDSAVYLCASNGRVGNTEAFFGQGTRLTVV.

The rearrangement uses TRBV7-6 and TRBJ1-1; 7 bases are shared with TRBD1. The V segment lost 5 bases and the J segment 1 base; nucleotides outside the gene matches: 10. The germline V gene encodes CDR1 SGHVS and CDR2 FNYEAQ. This CDR3 is 16 amino acids long. CDR3 coding DNA: TGTGCCAGCAGCCAAACAAAAGGGGGCTCGAACACTGAAGCTTTCTTT. Translating gives CASSQTKGGSNTEAFF. Variable domain in full (rest from reference TRBV7-6 and TRBJ1-1): GAGVSQSPRYKVTKRGQDVALRCDPISGHVSLYWYRQALGQGPEFLTYFNYEAQQDKSGLPNDRFSAERPEGSISTLTIQRTEQRDSAMYRCASSQTKGGSNTEAFFGQGTRLTVV.

This chain connects TRBV12-3 or TRBV12-4 to TRBJ1-1, with 9 bases identical to TRBD1. V shed 6 bases, J shed 1 base, and the junction held 6 bases outside the gene matches. There are 15 residues in the CDR3. The DNA of the CDR3 is TGTGCCAGCAGCCTAAGGGACAGGGAGAACACTGAAGCTTTCTTT. Translation: CASSLRDRENTEAFF.

The chain couples TRBV7-2 to TRBJ2-7, with 13 bases aligning to TRBD2. The CDR3 totals 15 residues. Germline V gives CDR1 SGHTA, CDR2 FQGNSA. Trimming removed 6 bases from V and 6 bases from J; junction bases left unmatched: 8. CDR3 in DNA: TGTGCCAGCAGAGTACTGGGACTAGCGGGACTCGAGCAGTACTTC. Protein product: CASRVLGLAGLEQYF.